The TCR beta chain described here comes from a study of CD8+ T cells in alopecia areata. Broader study findings: Patients showed less clear TCR sequence sharing than mice, possibly partly because of HLA diversity.

Reverse transcribed after extraction, RNA yielded cDNA as the sequencing template. Produced via immunoSEQ multiplex PCR; TCRdb's table is partial and in-frame only. The sample comprises 110,000 to 150,000 clones, about three fifths of which are singletons, and 36% rests with the top ten. About this clone: Its antigen is undetermined.

The sequenced material came from CD8+ T cells sorted from blood. The TCR originated in a human donor in good health.

DNA of the CDR3: TGCAGCGTTGAGGGGGACGGACGCTACTATGGCTACACCTTC. Protein: CSVEGDGRYYGYTF. V gene TRBV29-1 combines with J gene TRBJ1-2, with D tentatively TRBD1 (5 bases). The CDR3 loop spans 14 amino acids. Looked up from germline, CDR1 is SQVTM and CDR2 is ANQGSEA. Trimming removed 3 bases at V and 3 bases at J, with 14 bases between.